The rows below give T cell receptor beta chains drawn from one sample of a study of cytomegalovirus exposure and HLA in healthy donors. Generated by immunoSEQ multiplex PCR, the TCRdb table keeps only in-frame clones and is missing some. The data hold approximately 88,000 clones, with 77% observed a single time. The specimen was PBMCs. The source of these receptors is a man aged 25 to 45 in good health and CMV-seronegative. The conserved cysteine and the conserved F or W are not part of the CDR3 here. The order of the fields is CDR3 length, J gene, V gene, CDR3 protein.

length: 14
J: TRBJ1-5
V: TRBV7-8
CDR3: ASSLGVAVGNQPQH

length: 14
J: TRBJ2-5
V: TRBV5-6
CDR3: ASSLTRGQGIETQY

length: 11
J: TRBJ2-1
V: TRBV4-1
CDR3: ASSQGTFNEQF

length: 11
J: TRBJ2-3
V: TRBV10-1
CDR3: ASSAQGTDTQY

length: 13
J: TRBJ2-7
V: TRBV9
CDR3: ASSVSDRGFYEQY

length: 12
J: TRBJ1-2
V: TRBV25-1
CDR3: ASSEYGANYGYT

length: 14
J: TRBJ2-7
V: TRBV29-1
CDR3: SVEDRNRDREYEQY

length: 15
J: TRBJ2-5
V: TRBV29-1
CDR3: SVEEASDRGYQETQY

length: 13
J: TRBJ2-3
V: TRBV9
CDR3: ASSAQTGGADTQY

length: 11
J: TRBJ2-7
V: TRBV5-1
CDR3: ASKRDKAYEQY

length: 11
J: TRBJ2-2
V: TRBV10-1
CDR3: ASGPSGAGELF

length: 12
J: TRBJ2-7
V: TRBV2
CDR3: ASRTGTGTYEQY

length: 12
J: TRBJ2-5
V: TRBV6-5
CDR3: ASSRWELQETQY

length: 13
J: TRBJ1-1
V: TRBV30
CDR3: AWNKRPRENTEAF

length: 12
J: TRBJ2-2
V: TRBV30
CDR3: AWSREGIGGELF

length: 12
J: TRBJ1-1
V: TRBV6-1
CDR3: ASSALPTGAEAF

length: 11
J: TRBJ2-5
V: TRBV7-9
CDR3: ASTTTHDGTQY

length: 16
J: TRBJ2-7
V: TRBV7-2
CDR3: ASSLRTDEDSYAYEQY

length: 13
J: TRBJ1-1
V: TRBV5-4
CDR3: ASSGVQGAFTEAF

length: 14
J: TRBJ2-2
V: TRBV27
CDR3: ASTRLGTANTGELF

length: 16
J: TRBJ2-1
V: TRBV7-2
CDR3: ASSFTGGLPSSYNEQF

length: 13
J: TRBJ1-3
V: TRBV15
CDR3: ATSTPAGSGNTIY

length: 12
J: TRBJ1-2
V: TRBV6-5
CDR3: ASSYSPGNYGYT

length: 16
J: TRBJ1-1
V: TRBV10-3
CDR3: AISERGDIVAMNTEAF

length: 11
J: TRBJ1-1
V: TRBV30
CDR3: AWNRGLDTEAF

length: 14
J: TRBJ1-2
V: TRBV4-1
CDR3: ASSQGKGTISYGYT

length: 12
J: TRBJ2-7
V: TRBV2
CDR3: ASSARGGAGEQY

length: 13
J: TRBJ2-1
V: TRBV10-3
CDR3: AISYGLAENNEQF

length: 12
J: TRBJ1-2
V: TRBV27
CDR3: ASRPWTGNYGYT

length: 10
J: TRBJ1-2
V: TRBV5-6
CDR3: ASSRGGYGYT

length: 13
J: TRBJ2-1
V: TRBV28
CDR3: ASSLRREFYNEQF

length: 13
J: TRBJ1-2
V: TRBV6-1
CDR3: ASSGSYLRSYGYT

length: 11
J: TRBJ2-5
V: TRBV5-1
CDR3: ASSLAGGETQY

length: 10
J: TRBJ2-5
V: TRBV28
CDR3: ASSSQGLAQY

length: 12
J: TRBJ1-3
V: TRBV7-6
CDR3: ASSPASSGNTIY

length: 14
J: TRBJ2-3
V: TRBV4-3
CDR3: ASSQDEREPTDTQY

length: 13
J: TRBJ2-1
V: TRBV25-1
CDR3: ASSDLGLTYNEQF

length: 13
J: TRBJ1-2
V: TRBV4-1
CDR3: ASSPVGGERSGYT

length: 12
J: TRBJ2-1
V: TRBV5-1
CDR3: ASSLAAGGDEQF

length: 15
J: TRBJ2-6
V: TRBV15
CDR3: ATSRETPSSGANVLT

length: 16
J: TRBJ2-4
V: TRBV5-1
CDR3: ASSPGTSGRYAKNIQY

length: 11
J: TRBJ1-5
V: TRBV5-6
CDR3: ASSPQERQPQH

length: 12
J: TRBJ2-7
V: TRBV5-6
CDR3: ASSRPTGDYEQY

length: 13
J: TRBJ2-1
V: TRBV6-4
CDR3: ASSDSTSGSNEQF

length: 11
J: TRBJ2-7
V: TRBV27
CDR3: ASSLGQTYEQY

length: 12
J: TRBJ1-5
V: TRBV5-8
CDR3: ASSARVGNQPQH

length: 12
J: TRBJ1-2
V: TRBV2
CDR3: ASSPQGTNYGYT

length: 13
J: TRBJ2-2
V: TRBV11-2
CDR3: ASSYGQVDTGELF

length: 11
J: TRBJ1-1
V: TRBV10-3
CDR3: APRGPRGTEAF